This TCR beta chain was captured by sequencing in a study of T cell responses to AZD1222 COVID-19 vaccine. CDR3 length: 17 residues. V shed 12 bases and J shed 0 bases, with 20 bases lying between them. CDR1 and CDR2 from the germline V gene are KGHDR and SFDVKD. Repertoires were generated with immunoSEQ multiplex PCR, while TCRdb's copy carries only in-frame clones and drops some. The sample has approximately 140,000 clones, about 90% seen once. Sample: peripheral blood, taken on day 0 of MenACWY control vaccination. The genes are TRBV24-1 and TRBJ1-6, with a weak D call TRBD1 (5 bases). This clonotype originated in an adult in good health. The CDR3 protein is CALRDPNRGSYNSPLHF. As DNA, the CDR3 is TGTGCCTTGCGGGACCCCAACCGGGGCTCCTATAATTCACCCCTCCACTTT.